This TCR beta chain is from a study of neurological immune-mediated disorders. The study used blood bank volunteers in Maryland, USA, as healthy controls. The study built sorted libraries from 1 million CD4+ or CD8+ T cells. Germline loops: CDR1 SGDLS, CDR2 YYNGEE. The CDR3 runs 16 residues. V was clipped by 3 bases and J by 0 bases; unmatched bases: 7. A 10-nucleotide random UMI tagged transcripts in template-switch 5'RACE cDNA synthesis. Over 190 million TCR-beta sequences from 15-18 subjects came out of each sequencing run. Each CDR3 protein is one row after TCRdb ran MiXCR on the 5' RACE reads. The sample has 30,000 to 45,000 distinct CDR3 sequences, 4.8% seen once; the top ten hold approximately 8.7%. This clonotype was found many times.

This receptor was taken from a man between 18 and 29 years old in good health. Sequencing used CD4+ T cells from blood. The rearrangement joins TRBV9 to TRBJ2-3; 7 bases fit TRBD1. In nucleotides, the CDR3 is TGTGCCAGCAGCGGAAACAGGGGATCTAGCACAGATACGCAGTATTTT. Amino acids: CASSGNRGSSTDTQYF.